This T cell receptor beta chain derives from a study of T-cell reconstitution after alpha-beta-depleted transplantation in children. Study-level points and caveats: TCRbeta diversity was high at day 60 in some patients (a result of surviving recipient T cells and thymic progenitors). Alpha-beta T cells present about two months after transplant were reported to originate from several hundred expanded graft clones.

Germline CDR1 SGHVS, CDR2 FNYEAQ. The CDR3 covers 13 residues. The V gene lost 4 bases and the J gene lost 2 bases, with 9 bases spanning the gap. Unique molecular identifiers were incorporated into the prepared TCRbeta library. TCRdb passed the PCR reads through MiXCR, listing each CDR3 protein once. The data contain some 830,000 distinct CDR3 sequences, 16% of them singletons. The table lists this clonotype with a count of one. What it recognizes is unknown. The sequencing here drew on PBMCs, mostly from graft donor cells, taken 360 days after TCRalphabeta/CD19-depleted stem cell transplant. This chain connects TRBV7-6 to TRBJ2-7; D call uncertain. This clonotype was sampled from a male patient between 10 and 17 years old who had a stem cell transplant for acute lymphoblastic leukemia, so the T cells may come from the graft donor. The CDR3 here is CASSSDQTYEQYF. In nucleotides, the CDR3 is TGTGCCAGCAGCTCCGACCAGACCTACGAGCAGTACTTC. Based on the CDR3 plus reference TRBV7-6 and TRBJ2-7, the full variable domain is GAGVSQSPRYKVTKRGQDVALRCDPISGHVSLYWYRQALGQGPEFLTYFNYEAQQDKSGLPNDRFSAERPEGSISTLTIQRTEQRDSAMYRCASSSDQTYEQYFGPGTRLTVT.